This T cell receptor (beta chain) came from a study of beta chain features in type 1 diabetes. This clone has only a few counts. CDR1 SGHNT and CDR2 YYREEE come from the germline V gene (reference sequence). The trim removed 4 bases at V and 3 bases at J, leaving 9 bases unmatched. There are 17 residues in the CDR3. Only one heparinised blood draw was taken per donor, and its volume averaged approximately 0.11 L. cDNA synthesis used the whole RNA isolate, giving expressed TCRB sequences. Sequencing of naive, central memory and regulatory T cell samples gave an average of roughly 3.5 million reads. Assay: immunoSEQ multiplex PCR; the TCRdb copy retains only in-frame clones and omits some. The sample yields roughly 370,000 clones, about 15% seen once.

The chain recombines TRBV5-4 with TRBJ2-1, with 11 bases that match TRBD2. Sample: naive CD4+ T cells from blood. The source of this sequence is a man under 40 in good health. The CDR3 nucleotides read TGTGCCAGCAGCCTTAGCGGGAGGGCCTCCGTCTACAATGAGCAGTTCTTC. This codes for CASSLSGRASVYNEQFF.